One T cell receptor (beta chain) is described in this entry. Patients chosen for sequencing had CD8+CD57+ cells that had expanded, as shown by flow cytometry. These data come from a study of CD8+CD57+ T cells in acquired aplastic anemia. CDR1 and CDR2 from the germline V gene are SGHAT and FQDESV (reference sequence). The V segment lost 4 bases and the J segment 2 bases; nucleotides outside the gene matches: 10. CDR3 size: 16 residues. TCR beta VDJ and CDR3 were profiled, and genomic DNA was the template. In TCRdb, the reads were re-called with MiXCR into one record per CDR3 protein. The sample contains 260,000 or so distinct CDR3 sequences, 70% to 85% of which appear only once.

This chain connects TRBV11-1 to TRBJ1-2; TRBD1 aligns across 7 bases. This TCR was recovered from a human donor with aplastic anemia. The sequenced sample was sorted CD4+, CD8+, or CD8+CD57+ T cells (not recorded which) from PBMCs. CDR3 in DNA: TGTGCCAGCAGCTCAGCCCTGACAGGGATAAACTATGGCTACACCTTC. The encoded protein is CASSSALTGINYGYTF.